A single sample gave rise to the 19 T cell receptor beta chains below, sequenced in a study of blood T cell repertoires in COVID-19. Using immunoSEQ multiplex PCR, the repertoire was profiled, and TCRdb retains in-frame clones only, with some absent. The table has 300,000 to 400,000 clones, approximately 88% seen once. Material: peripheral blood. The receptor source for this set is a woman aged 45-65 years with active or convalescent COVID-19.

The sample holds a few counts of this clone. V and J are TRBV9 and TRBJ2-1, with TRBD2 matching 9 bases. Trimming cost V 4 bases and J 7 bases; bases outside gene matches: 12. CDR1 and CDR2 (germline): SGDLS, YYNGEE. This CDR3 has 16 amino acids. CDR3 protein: CASSLNSGGLINEQFF. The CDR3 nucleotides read TGTGCCAGCAGCTTAAATAGCGGGGGCCTAATAAATGAGCAGTTCTTC. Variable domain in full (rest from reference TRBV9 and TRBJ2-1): DSGVTQTPKHLITATGQRVTLRCSPRSGDLSVYWYQQSLDQGLQFLIQYYNGEERAKGNILERFSAQQFPDLHSELNLSSLELGDSALYFCASSLNSGGLINEQFFGPGTRLTVL.

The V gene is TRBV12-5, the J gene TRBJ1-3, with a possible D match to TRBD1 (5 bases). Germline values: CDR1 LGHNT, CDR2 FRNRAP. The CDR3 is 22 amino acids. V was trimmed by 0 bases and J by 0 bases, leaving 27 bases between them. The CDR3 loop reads CASGLVLSGAVQVLFSGNTIYF. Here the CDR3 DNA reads TGTGCTAGTGGTTTGGTACTTAGTGGCGCGGTACAGGTCCTTTTCTCTGGAAACACCATATATTTT.

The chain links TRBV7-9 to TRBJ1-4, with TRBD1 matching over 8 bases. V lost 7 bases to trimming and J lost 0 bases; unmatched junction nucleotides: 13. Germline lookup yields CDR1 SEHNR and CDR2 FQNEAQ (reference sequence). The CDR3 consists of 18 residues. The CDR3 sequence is CASTTSRGRSATNEKLFF. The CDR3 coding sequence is TGTGCCAGCACAACATCCAGGGGGCGCTCCGCAACTAATGAAAAACTGTTTTTT.

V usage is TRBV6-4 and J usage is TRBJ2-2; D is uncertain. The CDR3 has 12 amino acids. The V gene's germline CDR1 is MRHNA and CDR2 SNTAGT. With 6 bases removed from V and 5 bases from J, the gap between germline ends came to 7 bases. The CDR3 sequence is CASRSGTGELFF. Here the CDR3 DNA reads TGTGCCAGCAGATCCGGGACCGGGGAGCTGTTTTTT.

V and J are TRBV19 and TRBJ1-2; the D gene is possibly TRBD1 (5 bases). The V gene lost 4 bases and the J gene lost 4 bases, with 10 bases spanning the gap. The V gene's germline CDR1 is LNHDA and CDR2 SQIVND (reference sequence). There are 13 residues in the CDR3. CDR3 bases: TGTGCCAGTAGTAGCGGGGGAAGCTATGGCTACACCTTC. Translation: CASSSGGSYGYTF. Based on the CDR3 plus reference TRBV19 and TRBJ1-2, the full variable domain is DGGITQSPKYLFRKEGQNVTLSCEQNLNHDAMYWYRQDPGQGLRLIYYSQIVNDFQKGDIAEGYSVSREKKESFPLTVTSAQKNPTAFYLCASSSGGSYGYTFGSGTRLTVV.

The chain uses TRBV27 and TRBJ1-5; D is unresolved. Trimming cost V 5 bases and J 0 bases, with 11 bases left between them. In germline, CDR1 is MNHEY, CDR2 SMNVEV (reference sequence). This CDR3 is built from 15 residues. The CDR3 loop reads CASSVAYYSNQPQHF. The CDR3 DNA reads TGTGCCAGCAGTGTCGCCTATTATAGCAATCAGCCCCAGCATTTT.

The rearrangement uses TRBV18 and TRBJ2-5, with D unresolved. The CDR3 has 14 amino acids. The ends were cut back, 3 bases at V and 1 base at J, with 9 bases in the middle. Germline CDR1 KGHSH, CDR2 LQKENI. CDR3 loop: CASSPLHGQETQYF. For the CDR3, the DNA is TGTGCCAGCTCACCCCTGCACGGCCAAGAGACCCAGTACTTC.

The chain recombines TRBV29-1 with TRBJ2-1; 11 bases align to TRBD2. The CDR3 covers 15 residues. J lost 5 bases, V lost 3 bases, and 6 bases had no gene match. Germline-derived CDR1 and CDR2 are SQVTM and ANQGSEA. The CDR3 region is CSVETGTSGDNEQFF. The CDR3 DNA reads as TGCAGCGTTGAGACCGGGACTAGCGGTGACAATGAGCAGTTCTTC.

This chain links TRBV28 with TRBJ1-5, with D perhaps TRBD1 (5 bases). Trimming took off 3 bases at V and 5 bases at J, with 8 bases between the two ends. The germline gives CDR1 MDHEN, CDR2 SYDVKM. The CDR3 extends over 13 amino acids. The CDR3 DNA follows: TGTGCCAGCAGTTTTGACAGCCATCAGCCCCAGCATTTT. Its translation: CASSFDSHQPQHF.

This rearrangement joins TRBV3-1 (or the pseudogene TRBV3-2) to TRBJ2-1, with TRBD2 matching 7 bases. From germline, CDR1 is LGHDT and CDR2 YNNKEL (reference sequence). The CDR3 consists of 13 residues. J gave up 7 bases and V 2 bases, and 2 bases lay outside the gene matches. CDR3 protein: CASSQSGRNEQFF. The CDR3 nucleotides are TGTGCCAGCAGCCAATCCGGGAGGAATGAGCAGTTCTTC.

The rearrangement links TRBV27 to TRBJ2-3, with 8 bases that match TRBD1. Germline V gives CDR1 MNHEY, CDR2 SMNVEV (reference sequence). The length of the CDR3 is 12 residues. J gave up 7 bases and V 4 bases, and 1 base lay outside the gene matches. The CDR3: CASSWTGNTQYF. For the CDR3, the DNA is TGTGCCAGCAGTTGGACAGGGAATACGCAGTATTTT.

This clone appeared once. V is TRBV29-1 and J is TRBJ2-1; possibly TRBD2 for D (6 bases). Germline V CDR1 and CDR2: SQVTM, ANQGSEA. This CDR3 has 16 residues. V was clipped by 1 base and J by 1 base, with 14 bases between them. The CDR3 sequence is CSVEVGTGSSYNEQFF. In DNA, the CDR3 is TGCAGCGTTGAAGTTGGGACCGGGAGTTCCTACAATGAGCAGTTCTTC.

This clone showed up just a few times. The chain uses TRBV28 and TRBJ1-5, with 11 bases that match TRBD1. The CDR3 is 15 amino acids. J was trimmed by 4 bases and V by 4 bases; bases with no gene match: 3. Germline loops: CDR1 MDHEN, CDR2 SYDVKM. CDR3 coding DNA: TGTGCCAGCAGTTCGGGACAGGGGGATAATCAGCCCCAGCATTTT. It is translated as CASSSGQGDNQPQHF.

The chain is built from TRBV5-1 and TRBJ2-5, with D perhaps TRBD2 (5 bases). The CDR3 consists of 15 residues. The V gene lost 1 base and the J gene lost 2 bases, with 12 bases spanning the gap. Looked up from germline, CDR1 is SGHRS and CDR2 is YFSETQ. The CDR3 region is CASSLYRGGQETQYF. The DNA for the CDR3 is TGCGCCAGCAGCTTGTACCGCGGAGGTCAAGAGACCCAGTACTTC. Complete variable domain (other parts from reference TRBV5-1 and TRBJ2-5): KAGVTQTPRYLIKTRGQQVTLSCSPISGHRSVSWYQQTPGQGLQFLFEYFSETQRNKGNFPGRFSGRQFSNSRSEMNVSTLELGDSALYLCASSLYRGGQETQYFGPGTRLLVL.

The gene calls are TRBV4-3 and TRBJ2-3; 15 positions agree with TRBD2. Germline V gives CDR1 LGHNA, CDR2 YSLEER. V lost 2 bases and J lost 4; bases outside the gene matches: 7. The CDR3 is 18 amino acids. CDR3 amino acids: CASSQSGTSGRRADTQYF. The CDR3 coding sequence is TGCGCCAGCAGCCAATCCGGGACTAGCGGGAGGAGGGCAGATACGCAGTATTTT.

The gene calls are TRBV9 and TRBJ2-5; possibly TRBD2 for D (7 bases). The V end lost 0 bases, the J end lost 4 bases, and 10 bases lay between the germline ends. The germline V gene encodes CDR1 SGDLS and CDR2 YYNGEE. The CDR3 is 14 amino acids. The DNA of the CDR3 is TGTGCCAGCAGCGTAGATGGGGGGGCAGAGACCCAGTACTTC. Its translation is CASSVDGGAETQYF.

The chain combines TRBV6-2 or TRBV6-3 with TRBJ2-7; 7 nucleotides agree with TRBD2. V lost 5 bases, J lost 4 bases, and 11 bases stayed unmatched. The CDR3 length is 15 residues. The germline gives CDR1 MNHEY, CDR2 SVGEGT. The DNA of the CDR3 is TGTGCCAGCAGTCTAGGTCCAGGGAGGGCATACGAGCAGTACTTC. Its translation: CASSLGPGRAYEQYF.

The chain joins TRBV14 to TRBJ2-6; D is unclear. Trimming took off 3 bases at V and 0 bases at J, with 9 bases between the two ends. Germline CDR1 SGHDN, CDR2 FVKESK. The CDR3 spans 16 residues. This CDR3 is CASSHGTTSGANVLTF. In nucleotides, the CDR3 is TGTGCCAGCAGCCACGGTACTACCTCTGGGGCCAACGTCCTGACTTTC.

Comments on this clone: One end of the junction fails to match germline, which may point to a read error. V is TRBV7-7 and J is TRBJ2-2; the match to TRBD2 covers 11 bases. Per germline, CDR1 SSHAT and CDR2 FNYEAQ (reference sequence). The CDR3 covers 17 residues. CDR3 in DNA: TGTGCTAGCAGCGACGGGACTAGCGGCCTGTACACCGGGGAGCTGTTTTTT. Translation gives CASSDGTSGLYTGELFF.